This TCR beta chain came from a study of blood T cell repertoires in COVID-19. Libraries were prepared by immunoSEQ multiplex PCR; TCRdb keeps only in-frame clonotypes and omits some of them. In the table there are roughly 390,000 clones, around 84% of which are singletons. V gave up 8 bases and J gave up 3 bases, with 15 bases separating them. Germline V lookup: CDR1 GTSNPN, CDR2 SVGIG (reference sequence). This CDR3 has 13 residues. The sequenced material came from peripheral blood. The sequence was collected from a woman aged 18 to 35 with acute or convalescent COVID-19. This sequence joins TRBV30 and TRBJ2-3, with D possibly matching TRBD1 (6 bases). CDR3 region: CAVKQGSTDTQYF. In DNA, the CDR3 is TGTGCCGTTAAGCAGGGGTCTACAGATACGCAGTATTTT.